This T cell receptor beta chain was captured in a study of blood T cell repertoires in COVID-19. In the study overall: Sites in the United States, Italy and Spain provided acute and convalescent COVID-19 samples. PBMCs, B-cell-depleted T cells, or T cells were the source of the cDNA or gDNA that made up the material.

Per the original methods: By means of reference gene primer amplification, nucleated cell counts were estimated. Clones were read by immunoSEQ multiplex PCR, and TCRdb kept only the in-frame ones, dropping some. The V and J calls and clone size were taken over from that table, and D and trimming were inferred from the DNA. The sample consists of about 40,000 clones, 80% to 90% of them appearing once. CDR1 and CDR2 from the germline V gene are SGHTA and FQGNSA. The CDR3 consists of 13 residues. V lost 4 bases and J lost 4, with 8 bases in between. The origin of this receptor is a human donor in a cohort sampled during active or convalescent COVID-19. The donor label of this sample is uncertain. The material sequenced was peripheral blood. This chain joins TRBV7-2 and TRBJ2-1, with D perhaps matching TRBD1 (5 bases). This chain's CDR3 is CASSSTGYNEQFF. The CDR3 DNA sequence: TGTGCCAGCAGCTCAACAGGATACAATGAGCAGTTCTTC.